The clone carrying this T cell receptor (beta chain) was recorded at least ten times. The antigen is unknown. For Graves' hyperthyroidism to be stable, ophthalmopathy could not progress within 18 months. Extraction of PBMCs used around 9.6 ml of fresh peripheral blood. It was RNA transcripts that yielded the amplified TCR beta CDR3 regions. Researchers ran a first-round RT-PCR on the TCR CDR3 using the HTBI primer set. TCRdb recomputed calls from the multiplex PCR reads with MiXCR, one row per CDR3 protein. The sample yields about 680,000 distinct CDR3 sequences, around 40% seen once. The V gene's germline CDR1 is SQVTM and CDR2 ANQGSEA. V dropped 6 bases and J dropped 5; count of bases not matched to a gene: 8. The CDR3 runs to 13 residues. This entry is derived from a study of T cells in Graves' hyperthyroidism and ophthalmopathy. Study-level results: Model output signaled ophthalmopathy a median roughly 6 months ahead of onset. Most expanded thyroid clonotypes above 0.001 recurred in blood.

Material: blood. The V and J genes are TRBV29-1 and TRBJ1-1; 8 positions agree with TRBD1. The clonotype originates from a woman between 40 and 55 years old with Graves' hyperthyroidism. CDR3 loop: CSVDQGARTEAFF. The CDR3, as DNA: TGCAGCGTCGACCAGGGGGCTAGAACTGAAGCTTTCTTT.